This is a list of T cell receptor beta chains from one sample in a study of control samples from healthy donors and cancer patients. Produced via immunoSEQ multiplex PCR; TCRdb's table is partial and in-frame only. This sample has about 55,000 clones, with more than 95% found just once. Material for sequencing was blood. The receptors here all came from a woman aged 18 to 35 in good health. Each CDR3 is given with its conserved first and last residue. D genes are given only for firm matches. Clone size is not always given. Where it is, it says once, few, many or a class for expanded clones.

V gene: TRBV10-3; clone size: NA; J gene: TRBJ2-7; D gene: NA; CDR3 DNA: TGTGCCATCAGTAAATCACAGGGTTCTCCCTACGAGCAGTACTTC; CDR3 protein: CAISKSQGSPYEQYF
V gene: TRBV5-4; clone size: NA; J gene: TRBJ2-3; D gene: NA; CDR3 DNA: TGTGCCAGCAGCTTGGTCGGGGGTAAGTCGGATACGCAGTATTTT; CDR3 protein: CASSLVGGKSDTQYF
V gene: TRBV5-6; clone size: NA; J gene: TRBJ2-1; D gene: NA; CDR3 DNA: TGTGCCAGCAGCGCGGTAGGTGAGCAGTTCTTC; CDR3 protein: CASSAVGEQFF
V gene: TRBV5-1; clone size: NA; J gene: TRBJ1-5; D gene: TRBD1; CDR3 DNA: TGCGCCAGCAGCTTGTCAGGGGGCTTGCAGCCCCAGCATTTT; CDR3 protein: CASSLSGGLQPQHF
V gene: TRBV4-2; clone size: few; J gene: TRBJ2-7; D gene: NA; CDR3 DNA: TGTGCCAGCAGCCAAGTAGCGACTGAACCCTCCTACGAGCAGTACTTC; CDR3 protein: CASSQVATEPSYEQYF
V gene: TRBV20-1; clone size: once; J gene: TRBJ2-5; D gene: NA; CDR3 DNA: TGCAGTGCTAGTAGGAAGGAGACCCAGTACTTC; CDR3 protein: CSASRKETQYF
V gene: TRBV28; clone size: NA; J gene: TRBJ1-5; D gene: NA; CDR3 DNA: TGTGCCAGCAGTTCGCCCCCCGGAGGCGGTCAGCCCCAGCATTTT; CDR3 protein: CASSSPPGGGQPQHF
V gene: TRBV24-1; clone size: NA; J gene: TRBJ1-3; D gene: NA; CDR3 DNA: TGTGCCACCAGTGATAGCCTAAACTCTGGAAACACCATATATTTT; CDR3 protein: CATSDSLNSGNTIYF
V gene: TRBV18; clone size: NA; J gene: TRBJ1-2; D gene: NA; CDR3 DNA: TGTGCCAGCTCGCCTCCCGGGACCTACTACACCTTC; CDR3 protein: CASSPPGTYYTF
V gene: TRBV11-2; clone size: NA; J gene: TRBJ1-2; D gene: NA; CDR3 DNA: TGTGCCAGCAGCCCCCCGGCGTACTATGGCTACACCTTC; CDR3 protein: CASSPPAYYGYTF
V gene: TRBV19; clone size: NA; J gene: TRBJ2-2; D gene: NA; CDR3 DNA: TGTGCCAGTAATCCCCTGAGGAACACCGGGGAGCTGTTTTTT; CDR3 protein: CASNPLRNTGELFF
V gene: TRBV28; clone size: once; J gene: TRBJ1-4; D gene: NA; CDR3 DNA: TGTGCCAGCAGTTTTGGTTCCGGGGCTAATGAAAAACTGTTTTTT; CDR3 protein: CASSFGSGANEKLFF
V gene: TRBV18; clone size: NA; J gene: TRBJ1-1; D gene: NA; CDR3 DNA: TGTGCCAGCTCCCCGCGAGGGCAAATCGACACTGAAGCTTTCTTT; CDR3 protein: CASSPRGQIDTEAFF
V gene: TRBV29-1; clone size: NA; J gene: TRBJ2-1; D gene: NA; CDR3 DNA: TGCAGCGTTGAAAAAGTGAATGAGCAGTTCTTC; CDR3 protein: CSVEKVNEQFF
V gene: TRBV11-3; clone size: NA; J gene: TRBJ1-1; D gene: TRBD1; CDR3 DNA: TGTGCCAGCAGCGACAGGGCGTACACTGAAGCTTTCTTT; CDR3 protein: CASSDRAYTEAFF
V gene: TRBV7-7; clone size: NA; J gene: TRBJ2-1; D gene: TRBD2; CDR3 DNA: TGTGCCAGCAGCTTGTTCGGCGGGGGGGCCGACTTTGAGCAGTTCTTC; CDR3 protein: CASSLFGGGADFEQFF
V gene: TRBV19; clone size: NA; J gene: TRBJ1-6; D gene: TRBD1; CDR3 DNA: TGTGCCAGTAGCGGGGACAGGGCGTTGTACCCCCTCCACTTT; CDR3 protein: CASSGDRALYPLHF
V gene: TRBV9; clone size: NA; J gene: TRBJ2-7; D gene: NA; CDR3 DNA: TGTGCCAGCAGCGTGTCATCGGCCGCAAAATCGGGGGAGCAGTACTTC; CDR3 protein: CASSVSSAAKSGEQYF
V gene: TRBV7-8; clone size: NA; J gene: TRBJ1-2; D gene: TRBD1; CDR3 DNA: TGTGCCAGCAGCTTATATCTACAGGGGGACTTAAGGGGCTACACCTTC; CDR3 protein: CASSLYLQGDLRGYTF
V gene: TRBV6-1; clone size: NA; J gene: TRBJ1-5; D gene: NA; CDR3 DNA: TGTGCCAGCAGTTTGTATCCGGACAATCAGCCCCAGCATTTT; CDR3 protein: CASSLYPDNQPQHF
V gene: TRBV2; clone size: NA; J gene: TRBJ1-6; D gene: NA; CDR3 DNA: TGTGCCAGCGGGCAGGGGCTGGGTTATAATTCACCCCTTCACTTT; CDR3 protein: CASGQGLGYNSPLHF
V gene: TRBV6-5; clone size: NA; J gene: TRBJ1-5; D gene: NA; CDR3 DNA: TGTGCCAGCGGAGTTTATAGCAATCAGCCCCAGCATTTT; CDR3 protein: CASGVYSNQPQHF
V gene: TRBV2; clone size: NA; J gene: TRBJ1-2; D gene: NA; CDR3 DNA: TGTGCCGCACGGCGCAGTTTCCTCTATGGCTACACCTTC; CDR3 protein: CAARRSFLYGYTF
V gene: TRBV7-6; clone size: NA; J gene: TRBJ2-1; D gene: TRBD2; CDR3 DNA: TGTGCCAGCAGCCCCAGACTAGCGGGGGACCCGAGCTCCTACAATGAGCAGTTCTTC; CDR3 protein: CASSPRLAGDPSSYNEQFF
V gene: TRBV16; clone size: NA; J gene: TRBJ2-7; D gene: NA; CDR3 DNA: TGTGCCAGCAGCCAACGGGTAGGCGGGGACGAGCAGTACTTC; CDR3 protein: CASSQRVGGDEQYF
V gene: TRBV9; clone size: NA; J gene: TRBJ2-2; D gene: TRBD1; CDR3 DNA: TGTGCCAGCAGCGTAGAAGGGGGCAAGACCGGGGAGCTGTTTTTT; CDR3 protein: CASSVEGGKTGELFF
V gene: TRBV4-1; clone size: NA; J gene: TRBJ1-1; D gene: TRBD1; CDR3 DNA: TGCGCCCGCAGCCCAGGGGGGGGCACTGAAGCTTTCTTT; CDR3 protein: CARSPGGGTEAFF
V gene: TRBV3-1/TRBV3-2; clone size: NA; J gene: TRBJ2-6; D gene: NA; CDR3 DNA: TGTGCCAGCAGCCAATCGGACTCTGGGGCCAACGTCCTGACTTTC; CDR3 protein: CASSQSDSGANVLTF
V gene: TRBV7-3; clone size: NA; J gene: TRBJ2-1; D gene: TRBD2; CDR3 DNA: TGTGCCAGCAGGGCCGGGACTAGCGGTGCGAATGAGCAGTTCTTC; CDR3 protein: CASRAGTSGANEQFF
V gene: TRBV2; clone size: NA; J gene: TRBJ1-1; D gene: TRBD1; CDR3 DNA: TGTGCCAGCAGTGGACAGGGGCTCATGAACACTGAAGCTTTCTTT; CDR3 protein: CASSGQGLMNTEAFF
V gene: TRBV7-9; clone size: NA; J gene: TRBJ1-4; D gene: NA; CDR3 DNA: TGTGCCAGCAGCTTAGGGTGGGGAGGAGAAAAACTGTTTTTT; CDR3 protein: CASSLGWGGEKLFF
V gene: TRBV6-5; clone size: NA; J gene: TRBJ1-5; D gene: NA; CDR3 DNA: TGTGCCAGCAGTTACAGGGGGGGGCATCAGCCCCAGCATTTT; CDR3 protein: CASSYRGGHQPQHF
V gene: TRBV5-8; clone size: NA; J gene: TRBJ2-1; D gene: TRBD2; CDR3 DNA: TGTGCCAGCAGCTTGATAGCGGGGTACAATGAGCAGTTCTTC; CDR3 protein: CASSLIAGYNEQFF
V gene: TRBV5-1; clone size: NA; J gene: TRBJ2-2; D gene: TRBD2; CDR3 DNA: TGCGCCAGCAGCTCGGGACTAGCGGGGTACAACACCGGGGAGCTGTTTTTT; CDR3 protein: CASSSGLAGYNTGELFF
V gene: TRBV3-1/TRBV3-2; clone size: NA; J gene: TRBJ2-3; D gene: TRBD2; CDR3 DNA: TGTGCCAGCAGCCAAGATTCCAGGCGGGGGGGCCGAGATACGCAGTATTTT; CDR3 protein: CASSQDSRRGGRDTQYF
V gene: TRBV19; clone size: NA; J gene: TRBJ2-1; D gene: TRBD2; CDR3 DNA: TGTGCCAGTAGTATCGATCGGGGGGACTACAATGAGCAGTTCTTC; CDR3 protein: CASSIDRGDYNEQFF
V gene: TRBV6-5; clone size: NA; J gene: TRBJ1-6; D gene: NA; CDR3 DNA: TGTGCCAGCAGAATTATAATGGGCGGTTCACCCCTCCACTTT; CDR3 protein: CASRIIMGGSPLHF
V gene: TRBV25-1; clone size: NA; J gene: TRBJ1-1; D gene: TRBD1; CDR3 DNA: TGTGCCAGCAGCCTAAGGAGGGACAGGGGAACTGAAGCTTTCTTT; CDR3 protein: CASSLRRDRGTEAFF
V gene: TRBV6-4; clone size: NA; J gene: TRBJ2-1; D gene: NA; CDR3 DNA: TGTGCCAGCAGTGACTCTCCGACAGAGTACAATGAGCAGTTCTTC; CDR3 protein: CASSDSPTEYNEQFF
V gene: TRBV19; clone size: NA; J gene: TRBJ2-1; D gene: NA; CDR3 DNA: TGTGCCAGTAGTGCCTGGGGGCAGTCTAATGAGCAGTTCTTC; CDR3 protein: CASSAWGQSNEQFF
V gene: TRBV6-5; clone size: NA; J gene: TRBJ2-5; D gene: NA; CDR3 DNA: TGTGCCAGCAGTTTGGGGGTTGACAGGCAAGAGACCCAGTACTTC; CDR3 protein: CASSLGVDRQETQYF
V gene: TRBV9; clone size: NA; J gene: TRBJ1-2; D gene: TRBD1; CDR3 DNA: TGTGCCAGCAGCGTAGGCACCGGGACAGGGAATGATGGCTACACCTTC; CDR3 protein: CASSVGTGTGNDGYTF
V gene: TRBV15; clone size: NA; J gene: TRBJ1-5; D gene: NA; CDR3 DNA: TGTGCCACCAGCACCAATAATCAGCCCCAGCATTTT; CDR3 protein: CATSTNNQPQHF
V gene: TRBV7-3; clone size: NA; J gene: TRBJ1-1; D gene: TRBD1; CDR3 DNA: TGTGCCAGCAGCCGGGGACAGGGGAACACTGAAGCTTTCTTT; CDR3 protein: CASSRGQGNTEAFF